These 24 T cell receptor beta chains came from one sample sequenced in a study of blood T cell repertoires in COVID-19. Produced via immunoSEQ multiplex PCR; TCRdb's table is partial and in-frame only. The table lists roughly 250,000 clones, 75% to 90% of them singletons. Sequenced sample: peripheral blood. These TCRs come from a human donor in a cohort sampled during active COVID-19.

The genes are TRBV24-1 and TRBJ2-1; D gene unclear. This CDR3 comprises 13 residues. V was cut by 1 base and J by 10 bases, with 10 bases left in between. The V gene's germline CDR1 is KGHDR and CDR2 SFDVKD. In DNA form, the CDR3 reads TGTGCCACCAGTGATTTTGGGCTAATCGAGCAGTTCTTC. Protein sequence: CATSDFGLIEQFF.

The chain recombines TRBV18 with TRBJ1-3, with TRBD1 as a possible D gene (6 bases). This CDR3 region has 16 residues. Germline V CDR1 and CDR2: KGHSH, LQKENI. Trimming removed 3 bases from V and 8 bases from J, with 20 bases in between. In DNA form, the CDR3 reads TGTGCCAGCTCACCTACATCGCAGGGGTTGATAGACACCATATATTTT. Amino acids: CASSPTSQGLIDTIYF. Full variable domain (remainder filled in from reference TRBV18 and TRBJ1-3): NAGVMQNPRHLVRRRGQEARLRCSPMKGHSHVYWYRQLPEEGLKFMVYLQKENIIDESGMPKERFSAEFPKEGPSILRIQQVVRGDSAAYFCASSPTSQGLIDTIYFGEGSWLTVV.

This clone was seen just once. This sequence joins TRBV6-5 and TRBJ1-1; no clear D gene. The germline V and J ends were trimmed by 0 bases and 7 bases, with 9 bases remaining between them. Germline CDR1 MNHEY, CDR2 SVGAGI. This CDR3 has 13 amino acids. The CDR3 sequence is CASSYSTNGEAFF. The CDR3 bases are TGTGCCAGCAGTTACTCGACAAACGGTGAAGCTTTCTTT.

This clone was found a few times. The chain has TRBV7-3 and TRBJ1-1; 8 nucleotides align to TRBD1. V trimming: 1 base; J trimming: 3 bases; junction bases outside the gene matches: 10. The CDR3 has 17 amino acids. CDR1 and CDR2 from the germline V gene are SGHTA and FQGTGA. The CDR3 reads CASSLMPQGARYTEAFF. The DNA of the CDR3 is TGTGCCAGCAGCTTAATGCCCCAGGGGGCGAGGTACACTGAAGCTTTCTTT.

This chain links TRBV7-8 with TRBJ2-7; possible D gene TRBD2, 6 bases. Germline CDR1 and CDR2: SGHVS and FQNEAQ. This CDR3 contains 14 residues. The germline V and J ends were trimmed by 3 bases and 2 bases, with 11 bases remaining between them. The CDR3 DNA reads as TGTGCCAGCAGCTTCCGGGACTCAGCCTACGAGCAGTACTTC. Translated, it gives CASSFRDSAYEQYF.

The chain employs TRBV7-3 and TRBJ2-2, with 10 nucleotides matching TRBD2. From germline, CDR1 is SGHTA and CDR2 FQGTGA. CDR3 length: 14 residues. Unmatched junction bases numbered 3, after V lost 5 bases and J lost 6 bases. For the CDR3, the DNA is TGTGCCAGCAGCCGAAGCGGGAGGGCCGGGGAGCTGTTTTTT. The encoded protein is CASSRSGRAGELFF.

This clone showed up many times. The chain joins TRBV7-8 to TRBJ1-5; 10 bases fit TRBD1. The V and J ends lost 5 bases and 4 bases, in that order; junction bases with no gene match: 8. Germline CDR1 and CDR2: SGHVS and FQNEAQ. The length of the CDR3 is 16 residues. The CDR3 bases are TGTGCCAGCAGCGAATGGGGACAGGGGATAAATCAGCCCCAGCATTTT. Its translation is CASSEWGQGINQPQHF.

The chain uses TRBV5-1 and TRBJ2-2; D not certain. With 2 bases removed from V and 6 bases from J, the gap between germline ends came to 8 bases. The CDR3 length is 13 residues. Germline V CDR1 and CDR2: SGHRS, YFSETQ. CDR3 DNA sequence: TGCGCCAGCAGCTTTCAGGTTGCCGGGGAGCTGTTTTTT. This codes for CASSFQVAGELFF.

As to this clone: At the DNA level, this CDR3 is encoded by other sequences in the same sample as well. The chain couples TRBV19 to TRBJ2-3, with a possible D match to TRBD1 (6 bases). Germline V gives CDR1 LNHDA, CDR2 SQIVND (reference sequence). Between the trimmed V and J ends, which lost 7 bases and 0 bases, there was a span of 8 bases. The CDR3 consists of 13 residues. The CDR3 is CASKTGSTDTQYF. In nucleotides, the CDR3 is TGTGCCAGTAAGACAGGCAGCACAGATACGCAGTATTTT. Using reference TRBV19 and TRBJ2-3 for the parts outside the CDR3, the full variable domain is DGGITQSPKYLFRKEGQNVTLSCEQNLNHDAMYWYRQDPGQGLRLIYYSQIVNDFQKGDIAEGYSVSREKKESFPLTVTSAQKNPTAFYLCASKTGSTDTQYFGPGTRLTVL.

This chain links TRBV6-5 with TRBJ1-3; 9 nucleotides match TRBD1. J gave up 2 bases and V 6 bases, and 5 bases lay outside the gene matches. The germline gives CDR1 MNHEY, CDR2 SVGAGI. This CDR3 spans 15 amino acids. CDR3 region: CASSRDRGTGNTIYF. CDR3 nucleotides: TGTGCCAGCAGCCGAGACAGGGGGACTGGAAACACCATATATTTT.

The chain couples TRBV7-3 to TRBJ2-5; 8 bases map to TRBD1. Looked up from germline, CDR1 is SGHTA and CDR2 is FQGTGA. The V gene end was trimmed by 5 bases and the J gene end by 3 bases; junction bases not matched to a gene: 8. This CDR3 comprises 15 residues. Here the CDR3 DNA reads TGTGCCAGCAGCAAAAGGACAGGGATTAAAGAGACCCAGTACTTC. This encodes CASSKRTGIKETQYF.

The chain uses TRBV28 and TRBJ1-6, with a possible D match to TRBD1 (6 bases). Trimming took off 2 bases at V and 10 bases at J, with 15 bases between the two ends. The CDR3 extends over 15 amino acids. CDR1 is MDHEN and CDR2 is SYDVKM in the germline V gene. The CDR3 sequence is CASSLKQGWGSPLHF. The CDR3 DNA follows: TGTGCCAGCAGTTTAAAACAGGGATGGGGCTCACCCCTCCACTTT.

In its sample, this clone was seen once. This sequence joins TRBV28 and TRBJ2-1; TRBD1 matches at 7 bases. In germline, CDR1 is MDHEN, CDR2 SYDVKM. The length of the CDR3 is 15 residues. V shed 5 bases and J 2 bases; nucleotides not matched to a gene: 6. CDR3 sequence: CASSLSGTAYNEQFF. The CDR3 DNA follows: TGTGCCAGCAGTCTTTCCGGGACAGCCTACAATGAGCAGTTCTTC.

To note about this clone: A much larger clonotype is one base distant, so this may be a read error. Distinct nucleotide sequences in the sample also encode this CDR3. The rearrangement joins TRBV5-6 to TRBJ2-7, with 8 positions matching TRBD2. Germline CDR1 and CDR2: SGHDT and YYEEEE. This CDR3 region has 14 residues. With 2 bases clipped from V and 2 bases from J, the junction kept 3 bases outside the gene matches. Here the CDR3 DNA reads TGTGCCAGCAGCTTTCCGGGACTAGCCTACGAGCAGTACTTC. The encoded protein is CASSFPGLAYEQYF.

This clone has only a few counts. The chain employs TRBV7-2 and TRBJ1-1, with 7 bases matching TRBD1. J gave up 0 bases and V 8 bases, and 15 bases lay outside the gene matches. The CDR3 totals 17 residues. The V gene's germline CDR1 is SGHTA and CDR2 FQGNSA. The CDR3 sequence: CASRTRDRNVMNTEAFF. For the CDR3, the DNA is TGTGCCAGCCGTACCCGGGACAGAAACGTTATGAACACTGAAGCTTTCTTT.

The J gene is TRBJ1-5, the V gene TRBV6-1, with 7 bases that match TRBD1. J gave up 4 bases and V 5 bases, and 2 bases lay outside the gene matches. The V gene's germline CDR1 is MNHNS and CDR2 SASEGT. This CDR3 is built from 13 residues. The CDR3 nucleotides read TGTGCCAGCAGTATACAGGGGAATCAGCCCCAGCATTTT. Protein sequence: CASSIQGNQPQHF.

V is TRBV28 and J is TRBJ2-5, with D uncertain. This CDR3 contains 14 residues. Trimming took 2 bases from V and 5 from J, leaving 12 bases between them. The germline gives CDR1 MDHEN, CDR2 SYDVKM. The CDR3 DNA is TGTGCCAGCAGTTTACCCCCGACGGAGGAGACCCAGTACTTC. Translated, it gives CASSLPPTEETQYF.

The chain has TRBV11-2 and TRBJ2-1, with 11 bases that match TRBD2. Losses at the gene ends were 1 base for V and 7 bases for J; bases not matched to a gene: 3. This CDR3 is 15 amino acids long. Germline CDR1 reads SGHAT; CDR2 reads FQNNGV. The DNA for the CDR3 is TGTGCCAGCAGCTTAGTAGCGGGAGGGCCAAATGAGCAGTTCTTC. Translated: CASSLVAGGPNEQFF.

The V call is TRBV27, the J call TRBJ2-1; TRBD2 aligns across 11 bases. Trimming at V came to 11 bases and at J to 7 bases, leaving 7 bases not matched to a gene. Germline V gives CDR1 MNHEY, CDR2 SMNVEV (reference sequence). The CDR3 length is 13 residues. This CDR3 reads CAPSIAGGNEQFF. The CDR3, as DNA: TGTGCCCCCTCGATAGCGGGAGGGAATGAGCAGTTCTTC.

The chain uses TRBV25-1 and TRBJ2-3; TRBD2 matches 9 bases. Germline trimming cut 9 bases from V and 2 bases from J; bases unmatched to any gene: 6. CDR3 length: 14 residues. Germline V gene lookup returns CDR1 MGHDK and CDR2 SYGVNS. The CDR3 DNA follows: TGTGCCAGTGGGCTAGCGGGGTCCACAGATACGCAGTATTTT. Its protein is CASGLAGSTDTQYF.

The V call is TRBV6-5, the J call TRBJ1-2, with TRBD1 matching 8 bases. V lost 6 bases, J lost 0 bases, and 3 bases stayed unmatched. The germline gives CDR1 MNHEY, CDR2 SVGAGI. The CDR3 spans 14 residues. CDR3 loop: CASRDRAANYGYTF. The CDR3 nucleotides read TGTGCCAGCAGGGACAGGGCAGCTAACTATGGCTACACCTTC.

The chain joins TRBV2 to TRBJ2-7; 12 bases align to TRBD1. CDR1 is SNHLY, CDR2 FYNNEI, per germline. V was clipped by 6 bases and J by 4 bases; unmatched bases: 7. This CDR3 region has 15 residues. The CDR3 sequence: CASRRRGQGAYEQYF. CDR3 sequence (DNA): TGTGCCAGCAGGCGAAGGGGACAGGGGGCGTACGAGCAGTACTTC.

The CDR3 reads CASSFRRGSGANVLTF. CDR3 coding DNA: TGTGCCAGCAGCTTCAGGCGGGGGTCTGGGGCCAACGTCCTGACTTTC. V usage is TRBV3-1 (or the pseudogene TRBV3-2) and J usage is TRBJ2-6, with 7 bases that match TRBD2. V trimming: 5 bases; J trimming: 1 base; junction bases outside the gene matches: 5. The CDR3 consists of 16 residues. Germline values: CDR1 LGHDT, CDR2 YNNKEL (reference sequence).

The genes are TRBV11-3 and TRBJ2-3; the D gene is possibly TRBD1 (8 bases). Germline V gives CDR1 SGHNT, CDR2 YENEEA. The CDR3 is made up of 15 amino acids. Trimming took 5 bases from V and 2 from J, leaving 14 bases between them. The CDR3 here is CASSAGDRHTDTQYF. In nucleotides, the CDR3 is TGTGCCAGCAGCGCGGGGGACAGGCACACAGATACGCAGTATTTT.